This T cell receptor (beta chain) was sequenced in a study of shared clonotypes between healthy human individuals. In the study overall: Contributing individuals were a couple of females and a few males aged 18 to 49. Whole-study findings and limits: Around 5% of naive CD4 clonotypes were common to a few donors. Sequencing depth was a factor that was expected to affect clonotype sharing among donors. Though the depth was large, rarefaction showed that sorted-subset sequencing was incomplete.

TCRdb's table, derived via immunoSEQ multiplex PCR, lists solely in-frame clones and lacks some. The sample yields some 2.3 million clones, 80% to 95% seen once. CDR1 is SGHRS and CDR2 is YFSETQ in the germline V gene. CDR3 length: 12 residues. Deletions cut 5 bases from V and 3 bases from J, with 6 bases between. A note on this clone: Its antigen is unidentified.

The chain combines TRBV5-1 with TRBJ2-1; possibly TRBD2 for D (5 bases). The sample was naive CD4+ T cells from PBMCs. Subset denoted: CD45RA+ positively selected. This clonotype was obtained from a man in his late teens or twenties in good health. Some clones in this sample may be carry-over from other donors' samples. The CDR3 DNA reads TGCGCCAGCAGGGAGGACTACAATGAGCAGTTCTTC. Protein sequence: CASREDYNEQFF.